This T cell receptor (beta chain) stems from a study of shared clonotypes between healthy human individuals. HIV-negative, healthy adults without recent acute infections or vaccinations were the donors. Those who donated, Caucasian adults without exception, all lived in Nashville, Tennessee. Here immunoSEQ multiplex PCR was the method, and the copy in TCRdb shows in-frame clones only, minus some. The sample carries 2.5 million or so clones, about 92% recorded once. Per germline, CDR1 MNHEY and CDR2 SVGAGI. This CDR3 is built from 16 residues. V was clipped by 2 bases and J by 0 bases; unmatched bases: 4. On this clone: Its matching antigen is unknown.

General observations from the study: What limited the represented genetic and exposure-history diversity was the small number of donors. Clonotypes shared by all four sorted-subset donors had higher generation probabilities than non-shared clonotypes.

The TCR sequence derives from a man younger than 30 in good health. V is TRBV6-5 and J is TRBJ2-1; 7 nucleotides agree with TRBD1. Sequenced: naive CD4+ T cells sorted from blood. Subset reported: CD45RA+ positively selected. In nucleotides, the CDR3 is TGTGCCAGCAGTTACATAGGGGGCAGCTCCTACAATGAGCAGTTCTTC. Its translation: CASSYIGGSSYNEQFF.